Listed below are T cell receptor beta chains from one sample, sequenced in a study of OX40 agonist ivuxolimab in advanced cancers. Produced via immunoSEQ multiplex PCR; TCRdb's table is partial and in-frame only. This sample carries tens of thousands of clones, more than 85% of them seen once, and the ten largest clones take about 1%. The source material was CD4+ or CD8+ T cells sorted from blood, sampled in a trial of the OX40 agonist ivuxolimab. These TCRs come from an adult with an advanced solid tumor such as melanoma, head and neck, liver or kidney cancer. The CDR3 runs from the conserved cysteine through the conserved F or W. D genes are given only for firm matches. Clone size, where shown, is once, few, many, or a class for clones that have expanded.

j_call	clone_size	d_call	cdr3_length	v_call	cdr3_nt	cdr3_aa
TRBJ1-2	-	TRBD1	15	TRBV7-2	TGTGCCAGCAGCCCCGGGACAGGGACTAACTATGGCTACACCTTC	CASSPGTGTNYGYTF
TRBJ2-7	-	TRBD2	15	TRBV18	TGTGCCAGCTCAAGCACGAGCGGGAGGGCCTACGAGCAGTACTTC	CASSSTSGRAYEQYF
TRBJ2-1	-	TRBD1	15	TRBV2	TGTGCCAGCAGTGAAGCGACAGGGGGGTACAATGAGCAGTTCTTC	CASSEATGGYNEQFF
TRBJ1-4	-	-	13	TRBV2	TGTGCCAGCAGTGGAGGGGCTAGGGAAAAACTGTTTTTT	CASSGGAREKLFF
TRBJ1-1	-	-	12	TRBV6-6	TGTGCCAGCAAGGGGGGGAACACTGAAGCTTTCTTT	CASKGGNTEAFF
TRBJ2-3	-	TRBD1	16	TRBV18	TGTGCCAGCTCACAGGGACAGGGCGTGAGCACAGATACGCAGTATTTT	CASSQGQGVSTDTQYF
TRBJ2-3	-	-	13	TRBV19	TGTGCCAGTAGTCCGGCTGACACAGATACGCAGTATTTT	CASSPADTDTQYF
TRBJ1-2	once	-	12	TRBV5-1	TGCGCCAGCAGCTTGGAGGGTTATGGCTACACCTTC	CASSLEGYGYTF
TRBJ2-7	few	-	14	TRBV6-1	TGTGCCAGCAGAGGAGGGGTAGTTACCTACGAGCAGTACTTC	CASRGGVVTYEQYF
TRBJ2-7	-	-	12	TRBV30	TGTGCCTGGGGTTCCTCGAGTAGCGAGCAGTACTTC	CAWGSSSSEQYF
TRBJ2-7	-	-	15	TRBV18	TGTGCCAGCTCATCCGGGGGAGGTTTTGCCTACGAGCAGTACTTC	CASSSGGGFAYEQYF
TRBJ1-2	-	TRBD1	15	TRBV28	TGTGCCAGCAGACAATACAGGGGGCAGAGCTATGGCTACACCTTC	CASRQYRGQSYGYTF
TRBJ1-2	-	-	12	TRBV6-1	TGTGCCAGCAGTGCCAGTAACTATGGCTACACCTTC	CASSASNYGYTF
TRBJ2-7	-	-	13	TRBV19	TGTGCCAGTAGTGGACAGTTCACCTACGAGCAGTACTTC	CASSGQFTYEQYF
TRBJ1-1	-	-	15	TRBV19	TGTGCCAGTAGTGCCCCGACAAGGAGGGACCCTGAAGCTTTCTTT	CASSAPTRRDPEAFF
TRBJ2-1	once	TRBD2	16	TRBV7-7	TGTGCCAGCAGCTTAGGGCCTAGCGGGAGTTCAAATGAGCAGTTCTTC	CASSLGPSGSSNEQFF
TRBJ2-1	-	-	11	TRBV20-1	TGCAGTGCTAGGGGATTGGGCGGTTGGTTCTTC	CSARGLGGWFF
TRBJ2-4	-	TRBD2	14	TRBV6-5	TGTGCCAGCAGGACTAGCGGGAGCGGAAACATTCAGTACTTC	CASRTSGSGNIQYF
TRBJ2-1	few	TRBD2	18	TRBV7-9	TGTGCCAGCAGCCCAGGACTAGCGGGAGCTGTGGGATACAATGAGCAGTTCTTC	CASSPGLAGAVGYNEQFF
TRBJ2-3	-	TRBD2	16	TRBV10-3	TGTGCCATCAGTGGCCCTAGCGGGCCCAGCACAGATACGCAGTATTTT	CAISGPSGPSTDTQYF
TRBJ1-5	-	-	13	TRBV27	TGTGCCAGCAGGGCGGGGGCGGCAGGGCCCCAGCATTTT	CASRAGAAGPQHF
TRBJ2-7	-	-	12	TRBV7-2	TGTGCCAGCAGCTTATGGCGGGACGAGCAGTACTTC	CASSLWRDEQYF
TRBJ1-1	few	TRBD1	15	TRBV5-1	TGCGCCAGCAGGGAGGACAGGGGGCGACCCACTGAAGCTTTCTTT	CASREDRGRPTEAFF
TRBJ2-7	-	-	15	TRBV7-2	TGTGCCAGCAGCTACAGAGACGTCCAAACCTACGAGCAGTACTTC	CASSYRDVQTYEQYF
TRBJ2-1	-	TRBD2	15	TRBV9	TGTGCCAGCAGCGTGGGGAGCGGGAGGGTAAATGAGCAGTTCTTC	CASSVGSGRVNEQFF
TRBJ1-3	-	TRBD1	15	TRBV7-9	TGTGCCAGCAGCCCCGGGACAGGGATTGGAAACACCATATATTTT	CASSPGTGIGNTIYF
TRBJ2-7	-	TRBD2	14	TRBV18	TGTGCCAGCTCCGGGACTAGCGGTCTCTACGAGCAGTACTTC	CASSGTSGLYEQYF
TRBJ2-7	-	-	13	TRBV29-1	TGCAGCGTTGCTGTCGGCGGCTCCTACGAGCAGTACTTC	CSVAVGGSYEQYF
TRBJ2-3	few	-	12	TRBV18	TGTGCCAGCTCACCTCGAGGAGATACGCAGTATTTT	CASSPRGDTQYF